These 5 T cell receptor beta chains were sequenced from one sample in a study of T cells in localized non-small cell lung cancer. The table came from immunoSEQ multiplex PCR; TCRdb's copy has only in-frame clones and leaves some out. The data show thousands of clones, roughly 30% seen once. The source was lung tumor tissue, collected before any cancer treatment. The source is an older female donor with stage I lung adenocarcinoma.

The V call is TRBV9, the J call TRBJ2-6; no clear D gene. Germline V CDR1 and CDR2: SGDLS, YYNGEE. This CDR3 region has 16 residues. Trimming took off 0 bases at V and 0 bases at J, with 7 bases between the two ends. For the CDR3, the DNA is TGTGCCAGCAGCGTAGAGGTTACCTCTGGGGCCAACGTCCTGACTTTC. This translates into CASSVEVTSGANVLTF.

This chain joins TRBV5-1 and TRBJ2-2, with D tentatively TRBD1 (6 bases). CDR1 SGHRS and CDR2 YFSETQ come from the germline V gene. Trimming shortened V by 6 bases and J by 0 bases, and 12 bases separated the two germline ends. The CDR3 spans 15 residues. CDR3 in DNA: TGCGCCAGCACCAGGACAGATCCGAACACCGGGGAGCTGTTTTTT. It translates to CASTRTDPNTGELFF.

The chain recombines TRBV28 with TRBJ1-3; no clear D gene. Looked up from germline, CDR1 is MDHEN and CDR2 is SYDVKM. The CDR3 loop spans 16 amino acids. V dropped 5 bases and J dropped 0 bases, with 14 bases sitting between them. The CDR3 nucleotides are TGTGCCAGCAGTCCCCTTGGAGGGATCTCTGGAAACACCATATATTTT. This translates into CASSPLGGISGNTIYF.

This chain links TRBV28 with TRBJ1-5; 7 nucleotides agree with TRBD1. There are 16 residues in the CDR3. V lost 6 bases to trimming and J lost 7 bases; unmatched junction nucleotides: 15. Germline CDR1 and CDR2: MDHEN and SYDVKM. CDR3 sequence: CASSPSTGRAGQPQHF. The CDR3 coding sequence is TGTGCCAGCAGCCCGTCGACAGGGAGGGCAGGACAGCCCCAGCATTTT.

This clone was counted only a few times. This chain joins TRBV18 and TRBJ2-7, with a tentative D call TRBD1 (5 bases). This CDR3 contains 16 residues. Germline V gene sequence: CDR1 KGHSH, CDR2 LQKENI. The V and J ends lost 2 bases and 4 bases respectively, with 18 bases between them. CDR3 coding DNA: TGTGCCAGCTCACCAAGGGGAAAAGGGGCCTATTACGAGCAGTACTTC. The encoded protein is CASSPRGKGAYYEQYF.